The 8 T cell receptor beta chains below were found in one sample sequenced in a study of shared clonotypes between healthy human individuals. The protocol was immunoSEQ multiplex PCR, while the TCRdb copy is restricted to in-frame clones and leaves out a portion. This table holds about 2.4 million clones, approximately 93% found once. The sample was naive CD4+ T cells from PBMCs. Subset here: CD45RA+ positively selected. These receptors were taken from a man aged 18 to 35 in good health. Some clones in this sample may be carry-over from other donors' samples.

This chain joins TRBV19 and TRBJ2-5; D may be TRBD2 (7 bases). CDR1 and CDR2 from the germline V gene are LNHDA and SQIVND (reference sequence). The CDR3 is made up of 15 amino acids. V was shortened by 5 bases and J by 4 bases, with 17 bases between the two germline ends. CDR3 in DNA: TGTGCCAGTAGTGTTTACAGGGAGGGGGGAGAGACCCAGTACTTC. This gives the protein CASSVYREGGETQYF.

The chain is built from TRBV10-1 and TRBJ2-5; D perhaps matches TRBD2 (6 bases). Germline CDR1 and CDR2: WNHNN and SYGVQD (reference sequence). The length of the CDR3 is 16 residues. Trimming shortened V by 3 bases and J by 5 bases, and 19 bases separated the two germline ends. CDR3 bases: TGCGCCAGCAGTGAAGGGAAGCGGGCTAACGGGGAGACCCAGTACTTC. Protein sequence: CASSEGKRANGETQYF.

This clone was seen once. J is TRBJ1-3 and V is TRBV6-6; no reliable D call. The germline gives CDR1 MNHNY, CDR2 SVGAGI (reference sequence). V was shortened by 7 bases and J by 8 bases, with 21 bases between the two germline ends. This CDR3 has 15 residues. This CDR3 is CASTNGRERGYTIYF. The CDR3 DNA reads as TGTGCCAGCACCAACGGGCGTGAACGCGGGTACACCATATATTTT.

The chain has TRBV28 and TRBJ2-1; TRBD2 is a possible D gene (7 bases). The CDR3 is 15 residues long. Germline CDR1 and CDR2: MDHEN and SYDVKM. Trimming took off 7 bases at V and 0 bases at J, with 13 bases between the two ends. DNA for the CDR3: TGTGCCAGCACCGGGGGGCGGGGCTCCTACAATGAGCAGTTCTTC. This sequence encodes CASTGGRGSYNEQFF.

The chain recombines TRBV2 with TRBJ1-4; perhaps TRBD1 as D (6 bases). In germline, CDR1 is SNHLY, CDR2 FYNNEI. Trimming pared 5 bases from V and 8 bases from J, leaving 9 bases between. This CDR3 spans 12 amino acids. Here the CDR3 DNA reads TGTGCCAGCAGTAGGCAGGGGGAAAAACTGTTTTTT. Amino acid sequence: CASSRQGEKLFF.

The V and J genes are TRBV19 and TRBJ1-2, with a tentative D call TRBD1 (6 bases). With 6 bases removed from V and 4 bases from J, the gap between germline ends came to 21 bases. The CDR3 runs 16 residues. In germline, CDR1 is LNHDA, CDR2 SQIVND (reference sequence). CDR3 sequence (DNA): TGTGCCAGTAGGCCTGTTCCCGGGGGCAGTGGCTATGGCTACACCTTC. Amino acid sequence: CASRPVPGGSGYGYTF.

This chain joins TRBV5-1 and TRBJ2-1, with D unresolved. V was cut by 4 bases and J by 3 bases, with 17 bases left in between. Looked up from germline, CDR1 is SGHRS and CDR2 is YFSETQ. The CDR3 is 16 amino acids. The CDR3 region has the DNA TGCGCCAGCAGCGTGTACGGACCCACCGGCTACAATGAGCAGTTCTTC. The encoded protein is CASSVYGPTGYNEQFF. The whole variable domain, filled in from reference TRBV5-1 and TRBJ2-1, reads KAGVTQTPRYLIKTRGQQVTLSCSPISGHRSVSWYQQTPGQGLQFLFEYFSETQRNKGNFPGRFSGRQFSNSRSEMNVSTLELGDSALYLCASSVYGPTGYNEQFFGPGTRLTVL.

V gene TRBV6-1 combines with J gene TRBJ1-3; no reliable D call. V shed 7 bases and J shed 0 bases, with 7 bases lying between them. The CDR3 consists of 13 residues. Germline loops: CDR1 MNHNS, CDR2 SASEGT. DNA for the CDR3: TGTGCCAGCACAGAAGACTCTGGAAACACCATATATTTT. The encoded protein is CASTEDSGNTIYF.